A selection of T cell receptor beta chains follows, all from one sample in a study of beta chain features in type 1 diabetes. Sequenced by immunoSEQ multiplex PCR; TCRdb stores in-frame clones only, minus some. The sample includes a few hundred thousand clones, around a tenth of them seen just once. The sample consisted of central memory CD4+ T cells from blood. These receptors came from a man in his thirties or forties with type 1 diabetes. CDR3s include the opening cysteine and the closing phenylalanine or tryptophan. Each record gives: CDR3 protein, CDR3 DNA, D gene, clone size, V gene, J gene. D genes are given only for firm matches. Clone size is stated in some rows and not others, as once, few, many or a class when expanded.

CDR3 protein: CASRDDSTPSRETQYF
CDR3 DNA: TGTGCCAGCAGGGACGATTCCACTCCCTCGCGGGAGACCCAGTACTTC
D gene: -
clone size: few
V gene: TRBV2
J gene: TRBJ2-5

CDR3 protein: CASSLSALAGGLGETQYF
CDR3 DNA: TGTGCCAGCAGTCTCTCTGCCCTAGCGGGAGGGTTGGGGGAGACCCAGTACTTC
D gene: TRBD2
clone size: -
V gene: TRBV2
J gene: TRBJ2-5

CDR3 protein: CASGSYNSPLHF
CDR3 DNA: TGTGCCAGCGGTTCCTATAATTCACCCCTCCACTTT
D gene: -
clone size: few
V gene: TRBV7-2
J gene: TRBJ1-6

CDR3 protein: CASRTGGTEAFF
CDR3 DNA: TGTGCCAGTCGGACAGGGGGTACTGAAGCTTTCTTT
D gene: TRBD1
clone size: few
V gene: TRBV28
J gene: TRBJ1-1

CDR3 protein: CASRTDINTEAFF
CDR3 DNA: TGTGCCAGCAGAACAGATATCAACACTGAAGCTTTCTTT
D gene: -
clone size: -
V gene: TRBV2
J gene: TRBJ1-1

CDR3 protein: CAWNRGQSYNEQFF
CDR3 DNA: TGTGCCTGGAACCGAGGACAGTCCTACAATGAGCAGTTCTTC
D gene: -
clone size: -
V gene: TRBV30
J gene: TRBJ2-1

CDR3 protein: CASSIGQGVAKNIQYF
CDR3 DNA: TGTGCCAGTAGTATAGGGCAAGGAGTAGCCAAAAACATTCAGTACTTC
D gene: -
clone size: many
V gene: TRBV19
J gene: TRBJ2-4

CDR3 protein: CASSLVGVGFNTEAFF
CDR3 DNA: TGTGCCAGCAGCTTAGTGGGCGTTGGCTTCAACACTGAAGCTTTCTTT
D gene: -
clone size: -
V gene: TRBV7-2
J gene: TRBJ1-1

CDR3 protein: CASSLRDRSGYTF
CDR3 DNA: TGTGCCAGCAGTCTCCGGGACAGGTCTGGCTACACCTTC
D gene: TRBD1
clone size: few
V gene: TRBV6-1
J gene: TRBJ1-2

CDR3 protein: CASSSRTGGGYEQYF
CDR3 DNA: TGTGCCAGCAGCTCCAGGACAGGGGGCGGTTACGAGCAGTACTTC
D gene: TRBD1
clone size: few
V gene: TRBV13
J gene: TRBJ2-7

CDR3 protein: CASSFNGQGVDEQYF
CDR3 DNA: TGCGCCAGCAGCTTTAATGGACAGGGGGTTGACGAGCAGTACTTC
D gene: TRBD1
clone size: -
V gene: TRBV5-1
J gene: TRBJ2-7

CDR3 protein: CASSRRGGETQYF
CDR3 DNA: TGTGCCAGCAGCCGCAGGGGGGGAGAGACCCAGTACTTC
D gene: -
clone size: -
V gene: TRBV11-1
J gene: TRBJ2-5

CDR3 protein: CASSLGQGTDTQYF
CDR3 DNA: TGTGCCAGCAGCTTGGGGCAAGGCACAGATACGCAGTATTTT
D gene: -
clone size: few
V gene: TRBV13
J gene: TRBJ2-3

CDR3 protein: CASSPMAARLVEQFF
CDR3 DNA: TGTGCCAGCAGTCCCATGGCAGCACGATTGGTAGAGCAGTTCTTC
D gene: -
clone size: -
V gene: TRBV14
J gene: TRBJ2-1

CDR3 protein: CASSLRRNEKLFF
CDR3 DNA: TGTGCCAGCAGTTTACGGCGTAATGAAAAACTGTTTTTT
D gene: -
clone size: many
V gene: TRBV27
J gene: TRBJ1-4

CDR3 protein: CASRSGQGDYGYTF
CDR3 DNA: TGTGCCAGTAGAAGCGGACAGGGGGACTATGGCTACACCTTC
D gene: TRBD1
clone size: -
V gene: TRBV19
J gene: TRBJ1-2

CDR3 protein: CASSLEGRGGYTF
CDR3 DNA: TGTGCCAGCAGCTTGGAAGGGCGGGGTGGCTACACCTTC
D gene: -
clone size: few
V gene: TRBV7-6
J gene: TRBJ1-2

CDR3 protein: CASSPSTENQEQFF
CDR3 DNA: TGTGCCAGCAGCCCCTCCACTGAAAACCAGGAGCAGTTCTTC
D gene: -
clone size: many
V gene: TRBV7-2
J gene: TRBJ2-1

CDR3 protein: CASSSYGELFF
CDR3 DNA: TGTGCCAGCAGTTCCTACGGGGAGCTGTTTTTT
D gene: -
clone size: -
V gene: TRBV27
J gene: TRBJ2-2

CDR3 protein: CASSLTGDQPQHF
CDR3 DNA: TGTGCCAGCAGCCTTACAGGGGATCAGCCCCAGCATTTT
D gene: TRBD1
clone size: few
V gene: TRBV9
J gene: TRBJ1-5

CDR3 protein: CASSVMQEDYGYTF
CDR3 DNA: TGTGCCAGCAGCGTCATGCAGGAAGACTATGGCTACACCTTC
D gene: -
clone size: many
V gene: TRBV7-9
J gene: TRBJ1-2

CDR3 protein: CASSRIQGTEAFF
CDR3 DNA: TGTGCCAGCAGTCGAATACAGGGAACTGAAGCTTTCTTT
D gene: -
clone size: many
V gene: TRBV28
J gene: TRBJ1-1